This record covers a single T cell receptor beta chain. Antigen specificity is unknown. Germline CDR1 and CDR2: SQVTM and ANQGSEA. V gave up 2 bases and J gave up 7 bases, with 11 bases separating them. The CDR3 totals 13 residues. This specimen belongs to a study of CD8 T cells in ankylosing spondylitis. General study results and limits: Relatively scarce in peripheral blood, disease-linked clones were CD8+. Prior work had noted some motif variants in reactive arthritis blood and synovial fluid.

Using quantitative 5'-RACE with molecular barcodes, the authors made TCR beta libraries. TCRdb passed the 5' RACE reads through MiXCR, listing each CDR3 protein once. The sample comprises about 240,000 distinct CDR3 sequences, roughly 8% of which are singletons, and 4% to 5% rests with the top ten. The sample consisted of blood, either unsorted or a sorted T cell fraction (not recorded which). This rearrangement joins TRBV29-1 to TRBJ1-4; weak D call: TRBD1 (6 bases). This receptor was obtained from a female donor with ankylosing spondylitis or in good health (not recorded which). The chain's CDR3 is CSVEWGRGEKLFF. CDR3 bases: TGCAGCGTTGAATGGGGGCGCGGTGAAAAACTGTTTTTT.